Listed below are T cell receptor beta chains from one sample, sequenced in a study of cytomegalovirus exposure and HLA in healthy donors. Assay used: immunoSEQ multiplex PCR; TCRdb lists only in-frame clones, some missing. The table has roughly 180,000 clones, more than 75% seen once; the top ten hold less than 2%. Specimen: PBMCs. These receptors all stem from a man aged 35 to 55 in good health and CMV-seronegative. Each CDR3 is given without its conserved first and last residue. Some rows have no size entry. The others give once, few or many, or a class for an expanded clone.

clone size	V gene	J gene	CDR3 protein
.	TRBV7-2	TRBJ2-1	ASSLSRNEQF
.	TRBV6-6	TRBJ1-2	ASSLDRSESNYGYT
.	TRBV4-3	TRBJ2-7	ASSQEQGNEQY
.	TRBV21-1	TRBJ2-7	ASRLSLAGVSHEQY
few	TRBV7-2	TRBJ2-7	ASSLLSGGDRGTEQY
.	TRBV7-2	TRBJ2-2	GLAGGRNTGELF
.	TRBV30	TRBJ1-1	AWSDRADTEAF
.	TRBV5-4	TRBJ1-1	ASSYFLREAF
.	TRBV30	TRBJ1-2	AWSGRGNYGYT
.	TRBV4-3	TRBJ2-2	ASSRAVGQGNTGELF
.	TRBV5-1	TRBJ2-3	ASSFLPQRGGTDTQY
.	TRBV13	TRBJ2-7	ASSFLGLAGDYEQY
.	TRBV29-1	TRBJ1-4	SVTPTGATNEKLF
.	TRBV28	TRBJ2-5	ASSLSLGNQETQY
.	TRBV7-9	TRBJ2-1	ASSLEGGYNEQF
once	TRBV5-1	TRBJ1-4	ASRSTATNEKLF
.	TRBV2	TRBJ1-2	ASSGSAGGAPGYT
.	TRBV18	TRBJ1-1	ASSPPQGAGNTEAF
.	TRBV9	TRBJ2-1	ASSPRGTSGTLYNEQF
.	TRBV6-6	TRBJ2-3	ASRIGRGGSTDTQY
.	TRBV9	TRBJ2-1	ASSVGNKGTYNEQF
.	TRBV4-3	TRBJ2-7	ASSQELAGYYEQY
.	TRBV2	TRBJ1-2	APRDSSVGRYGYT
.	TRBV6-1	TRBJ1-1	ASSVGQEISEAF
.	TRBV11-2	TRBJ1-5	ASSPGKEGNQPQH
.	TRBV30	TRBJ1-2	AWRPTGDSRGYT
.	TRBV28	TRBJ1-4	ASSSRQVNEKLF
.	TRBV27	TRBJ1-1	ASSFAGDKTS
.	TRBV6-5	TRBJ1-6	ASSLGQGLSPLH
.	TRBV6-1	TRBJ1-4	ASRETGTTNEKLF
few	TRBV28	TRBJ1-3	ASIPSYSGNTIY
few	TRBV6-5	TRBJ1-2	ASSYTTGLSNYGYT
.	TRBV19	TRBJ1-5	ASTLGGQPQH
.	TRBV6-5	TRBJ2-7	ASSYRETGAYEQY
.	TRBV6-5	TRBJ2-5	ASQRDRGGMETQY
.	TRBV19	TRBJ2-2	ASTWAGLATGELF
.	TRBV30	TRBJ2-2	AWSVPGQPGELF
.	TRBV29-1	TRBJ2-1	SVGQGRNNEQF
.	TRBV6-5	TRBJ1-5	ASRSRRGQPQH
.	TRBV19	TRBJ1-2	ASMYRESANYGYT
once	TRBV4-3	TRBJ1-4	ASSQGQGVEKLF
.	TRBV19	TRBJ1-5	ASSIDRGSNQPQH
.	TRBV28	TRBJ2-7	ASSGGVGEQY
.	TRBV5-1	TRBJ1-2	ASSAGQGNYGYT
.	TRBV19	TRBJ1-5	AGGLGGGQPQH
.	TRBV2	TRBJ2-7	ASSDRTGTRGYEQY
.	TRBV20-1	TRBJ1-1	SGGRETEAF
.	TRBV28	TRBJ1-1	ASGESKTEAF
few	TRBV5-1	TRBJ2-7	ASSLQQGENEQY
.	TRBV7-3	TRBJ2-2	ASSDQGPGELF
.	TRBV4-3	TRBJ2-3	ASSQVGPISGATDTQY
.	TRBV7-8	TRBJ2-5	ASSGRGGLGETQY
.	TRBV27	TRBJ2-3	ASTLRGSTDTQY
.	TRBV5-6	TRBJ2-3	ASSLWVGGGTDTQY
.	TRBV30	TRBJ2-6	AWDRGISYWEANVLT
.	TRBV9	TRBJ1-1	ASSAGSRTEAF
.	TRBV27	TRBJ1-2	ASSLTGGVGYT
.	TRBV27	TRBJ2-7	ASSRHGGAGSEQY
.	TRBV11-3	TRBJ1-2	ASSPGGVYYGYT